These T cell receptor beta chains were read from a single sample in a study of cytomegalovirus exposure and HLA in healthy donors. Here immunoSEQ multiplex PCR was the method, and the copy in TCRdb shows in-frame clones only, minus some. The sample lists 59,000 or so clones; 80% to 90% were seen once. Sequencing was done on a sample of PBMCs. These receptors were taken from a young woman in good health and CMV-seronegative. The CDR3 runs from the conserved cysteine through the conserved F or W. The D gene is left open where the match is weak. Some rows have no size entry. The others give once, few or many, or a class for an expanded clone.

d_call	v_call	clone_size	j_call	cdr3_nt	cdr3_aa
.	TRBV9	.	TRBJ2-2	TGTGCCAGCAGCGCCCGACTAGTTGCCGGGGAGCTGTTTTTT	CASSARLVAGELFF
.	TRBV28	.	TRBJ2-1	TGTGCCAGCAGTACCTCAGCGGAAACCTCCTACAATGAGCAGTTCTTC	CASSTSAETSYNEQFF
TRBD1	TRBV7-9	.	TRBJ1-2	TGTGCCAGCAGCGCAGGGACAGGGGGTGGCTACACCTTC	CASSAGTGGGYTF
TRBD1	TRBV11-1	.	TRBJ1-6	TGTGCCAGCAGCTTAGCCGGGACAGGACATTCACCCCTCCACTTT	CASSLAGTGHSPLHF
.	TRBV29-1	.	TRBJ2-7	TGCAGCGTCCGGGACTTCTACTACGAGCAGTACTTC	CSVRDFYYEQYF
TRBD1	TRBV2	once	TRBJ2-5	TGTGCCAGCAGTGGTCGGGACAGGGGAAGGGAGACCCAGTACTTC	CASSGRDRGRETQYF
.	TRBV30	.	TRBJ2-3	TGTGCCTGGGCCGACTCAGATACGCAGTATTTT	CAWADSDTQYF
.	TRBV7-3	.	TRBJ1-1	TGTGCCAGCAGCATGACAGGCCAGAACACTGAAGCTTTCTTT	CASSMTGQNTEAFF
.	TRBV21-1	.	TRBJ2-1	TGTGCCCCTGGGGGACAAAGCTCTGAGCAGTTCTTC	CAPGGQSSEQFF
TRBD2	TRBV29-1	.	TRBJ2-1	TGCAGCGTTGATCCCGGGACTAGCGGGAGGGTCACCTACAATGAGCAGTTCTTC	CSVDPGTSGRVTYNEQFF
.	TRBV30	.	TRBJ1-1	TGTGCCTGGAGTGTACCACCCCGACGGGGTTTTTTCAAGGACACTGAAGCTTTCTTT	CAWSVPPRRGFFKDTEAFF
.	TRBV13	.	TRBJ2-2	TGTGCCAGCAGCTTGCAGGGCGCCGGGGAGCTGTTTTTT	CASSLQGAGELFF
.	TRBV19	.	TRBJ1-5	TGTGCCAGTAGTCCCCAAACGGGGCGCGGGGGCAATCAGCCCCAGCATTTT	CASSPQTGRGGNQPQHF
.	TRBV7-2	medium-sized	TRBJ2-2	TGTGCCAGCAGCTTGAGGCGGGGCTCCGGGGAGCTGTTTTTT	CASSLRRGSGELFF
TRBD1	TRBV5-1	.	TRBJ2-1	TGCGCCAGCAGCTTTCTCGGACAGGGGGCGGAAAATGAGCAGTTCTTC	CASSFLGQGAENEQFF
TRBD1	TRBV7-2	.	TRBJ1-1	TGTGCCAGCAGCGAAGGACAGGGTAGTACTGAAGCTTTCTTT	CASSEGQGSTEAFF
.	TRBV9	.	TRBJ1-2	TGTGCCAGCAGAGCGGTAGGACGGAACTATGGCTACACCTTC	CASRAVGRNYGYTF
.	TRBV10-2	once	TRBJ2-4	TGCGCCAGCAGTGACCCCGGGGGAGCCAAAAACATTCAGTACTTC	CASSDPGGAKNIQYF